This T cell receptor beta chain was recorded in a study of blood T cell repertoires in COVID-19. Study context: COVID-19 samples collected from the United States, Italy and Spain covered acute and convalescent phases.

This clone was counted only a few times. Trimming cost V 2 bases and J 2 bases, with 15 bases left between them. The CDR3 is 16 residues long. Per germline, CDR1 LNHDA and CDR2 SQIVND (reference sequence). The data were produced by immunoSEQ multiplex PCR, yet TCRdb's version contains in-frame clones alone and is incomplete. This table has some 150,000 clones, 84% appearing once. The sequence came from a woman in her 70s with COVID-19, enrolled during active disease. The genes are TRBV19 and TRBJ1-2, with a weak D call TRBD1 (5 bases). Sample: peripheral blood. In DNA form, the CDR3 reads TGTGCCAGTAGTATATCCTCCGCCAGGGCGAACTATGGCTACACCTTC. This encodes CASSISSARANYGYTF.